This passage covers 17 T cell receptor beta chains from one sample sequenced in a study of neurological immune-mediated disorders. Each CDR3 protein gets one entry after TCRdb re-called the 5' RACE reads with MiXCR. The sample has around 40,000 distinct CDR3 sequences, 7% to 8.5% seen once. The specimen was CD4+ T cells from blood. The receptors originated from a man in his fifties or sixties in good health.

This CDR3 reads CASSQVQGGQQYF. Written as DNA, the CDR3 is TGTGCCAGCAGCCAAGTTCAGGGGGGACAGCAGTACTTC. The V call is TRBV14, the J call TRBJ2-7, with a possible D match to TRBD1 (7 bases). Trimming cost V 1 base and J 8 bases, with 12 bases left between them. The CDR3 sequence is 13 residues long. Germline CDR1 reads SGHDN; CDR2 reads FVKESK.

This clonotype appeared many times. The rearrangement uses TRBV10-3 and TRBJ2-1; TRBD2 matches at 11 bases. The CDR3 runs to 14 residues. The V gene end was trimmed by 6 bases and the J gene end by 5 bases; junction bases not matched to a gene: 3. The V gene's germline CDR1 is ENHRY and CDR2 SYGVKD. The CDR3 here is CAIRTSGENNEQFF. As DNA, the CDR3 is TGTGCCATCAGGACTAGCGGGGAAAACAATGAGCAGTTCTTC.

This clonotype rates as medium-sized. DNA of the CDR3: TGCGCCAGCAGCGCACCAACAGGGAGCTCCTACAATGAGCAGTTCTTC. It encodes CASSAPTGSSYNEQFF. The chain has TRBV4-1 and TRBJ2-1, with D perhaps matching TRBD1 (6 bases). Trimming left V 5 bases short and J 0 bases short, with 14 bases between. The germline CDR1 and CDR2 sequences are MGHRA and YSYEKL. The CDR3 extends over 16 amino acids.

This clonotype was counted ten times or more. The chain has TRBV20-1 and TRBJ1-6, with D unresolved. CDR3 length equals 13 residues. The germline CDR1 and CDR2 sequences are DFQATT and SNEGSKA (reference sequence). The V gene lost 3 bases and the J gene lost 0 bases, with 3 bases spanning the gap. Here the CDR3 reads CSARASYNSPLHF. The CDR3 nucleotides are TGCAGTGCTAGGGCCTCCTATAATTCACCCCTCCACTTT.

CDR3 protein: CASSLAGPNTEAFF. CDR3 nucleotide sequence: TGTGCCAGCAGTTTAGCAGGCCCAAACACTGAAGCTTTCTTT. This chain uses TRBV12-3 or TRBV12-4 with TRBJ1-1; D is ambiguous. V was trimmed by 0 bases and J by 2 bases, leaving 7 bases between them. CDR3 length equals 14 residues.

This clonotype was counted many times. The genes are TRBV5-6 and TRBJ2-5; D is undetermined. Germline CDR1 reads SGHDT; CDR2 reads YYEEEE. Trimming removed 6 bases at V and 3 bases at J, with 18 bases between. This CDR3 has 15 amino acids. The CDR3 protein is CASTKMDQTEETQYF. The CDR3, as DNA: TGTGCCAGCACCAAAATGGACCAGACCGAAGAGACCCAGTACTTC.

This clonotype was counted many times. The chain employs TRBV4-1 and TRBJ2-7; D possibly corresponds to TRBD1 (7 bases). Germline assignment: CDR1 MGHRA and CDR2 YSYEKL. V was cut by 0 bases and J by 5 bases, with 17 bases left in between. This CDR3 spans 16 amino acids. The DNA of the CDR3 is TGCGCCAGCAGCCAAGATCGGGCAGGGGGGAACAACGAGCAGTACTTC. Translation gives CASSQDRAGGNNEQYF.

This clonotype was picked up many times. This rearrangement joins TRBV12-3 or TRBV12-4 to TRBJ1-5; 11 nucleotides agree with TRBD1. The J segment lost 7 bases and the V segment lost 5 bases, leaving 4 bases of the junction unmatched. The CDR3 consists of 14 residues. CDR3 in amino acids: CASSRTGGEQPQHF. CDR3 nucleotide sequence: TGTGCCAGCAGTCGGACAGGGGGCGAGCAGCCCCAGCATTTT.

This clonotype was observed many times. The V call is TRBV27, the J call TRBJ2-1; the D gene could be TRBD1 or TRBD2 (5 bases each). The germline V gene has CDR1 MNHEY and CDR2 SMNVEV (reference sequence). Trimming pared 2 bases from V and 4 bases from J, leaving 15 bases between. The CDR3 totals 16 residues. Here the CDR3 reads CASSLEGPWPYNEQFF. The CDR3 DNA follows: TGTGCCAGCAGTTTAGAGGGGCCGTGGCCATACAATGAGCAGTTCTTC.

Many counts were recorded for this clonotype. V usage is TRBV20-1 and J usage is TRBJ2-4; 8 bases line up with TRBD1. Trimming took 3 bases from V and 4 from J; bases not matched to a gene: 11. The CDR3 has 16 residues. CDR1 is DFQATT and CDR2 is SNEGSKA in the germline V gene (reference sequence). CDR3 in DNA: TGCAGTGCTAGTCCTGGTAGGGGGACAGGTAAAAACATTCAGTACTTC. Translation gives CSASPGRGTGKNIQYF.

CDR3 sequence: CAISDRVGYEQYF. Written as DNA, the CDR3 is TGTGCCATCAGTGACAGGGTTGGGTACGAGCAGTACTTC. The rearrangement uses TRBV10-3 and TRBJ2-7; D may be TRBD1 (5 bases). Germline CDR1 and CDR2: ENHRY and SYGVKD. CDR3 length: 13 amino acids. V was clipped by 3 bases and J by 4 bases, with 10 bases between them.

V and J are TRBV7-2 and TRBJ1-1; D is ambiguous. The germline CDR1 and CDR2 sequences are SGHTA and FQGNSA. The CDR3 contains 15 residues. V lost 5 bases, J lost 6 bases, and 19 bases lay in between. The CDR3 nucleotides are TGTGCCAGCAGCCCTAGAGGTCGAGCGGTCCCTGAAGCTTTCTTT. Translated: CASSPRGRAVPEAFF.

There are many counts of this clonotype. The chain employs TRBV18 and TRBJ2-4; a possible D gene is TRBD2 (5 bases). The V gene lost 0 bases and the J gene lost 1 base, with 13 bases spanning the gap. This CDR3 is 17 amino acids long. Germline V lookup: CDR1 KGHSH, CDR2 LQKENI. CDR3 sequence reads: CASSPPGEFTAKNIQYF. Written as DNA, the CDR3 is TGTGCCAGCTCACCACCCGGGGAGTTCACGGCCAAAAACATTCAGTACTTC.

This clonotype was recorded many times. The J gene is TRBJ1-5, the V gene TRBV6-2 or TRBV6-3, with D unresolved. CDR3 length: 14 residues. Germline V gene lookup returns CDR1 MNHEY and CDR2 SVGEGT. The V and J ends lost 7 bases and 5 bases respectively, with 15 bases between them. The CDR3 DNA is TGTGCCAGCACCCCACCGGATGGGTATCAGCCCCAGCATTTT. Amino acid sequence: CASTPPDGYQPQHF.

This clonotype was recorded at least ten times. The J gene is TRBJ1-2, the V gene TRBV12-3 or TRBV12-4; D gene unclear. This CDR3 contains 11 residues. V lost 6 bases and J 5 bases, leaving 7 bases between the germline ends. In DNA, the CDR3 is TGTGCCAGCAGCCGGGGTTATGGCTACACCTTC. Its protein product is CASSRGYGYTF.

The table lists this clonotype with many counts. V and J are TRBV12-3 or TRBV12-4 and TRBJ2-1; possibly TRBD2 for D (5 bases). V dropped 5 bases and J dropped 2 bases, with 16 bases sitting between them. The CDR3 is made up of 16 amino acids. In DNA, the CDR3 is TGTGCCAGCAGTCGTAGCCTCTGGGGAGCCTACAATGAGCAGTTCTTC. Translating gives CASSRSLWGAYNEQFF.

The chain joins TRBV10-3 to TRBJ1-5, with 8 bases identical to TRBD1. This CDR3 has 14 residues. Germline V CDR1 and CDR2: ENHRY, SYGVKD. V gave up 6 bases and J gave up 4 bases; unmatched junction bases: 5. The CDR3 region has the DNA TGTGCCATCAGCGCGGGACAGGAAAATCAGCCCCAGCATTTT. Encoded protein: CAISAGQENQPQHF.